Below, 20 T cell receptor beta chains from the same sample are listed, as sequenced in a study of shared clonotypes between healthy human individuals. Clones were read by immunoSEQ multiplex PCR, and TCRdb kept only the in-frame ones, dropping some. The table lists fewer than 800,000 clones, about 92% of them singletons. As defined, naive CD8 cells were CD45RO-negative and positively selected for CCR7, with terminally differentiated effector memory CD45RA+ cells excluded. The source material was naive CD8+ T cells sorted from blood. These receptors all stem from a man aged 30 to 45 in good health.

Comments on this clone: One junction end disagrees with the germline gene, perhaps due to a read error. The rearrangement links TRBV11-2 to TRBJ1-1; 10 nucleotides align to TRBD1. Germline V lookup: CDR1 SGHAT, CDR2 FQNNGV. CDR3 length: 15 residues. CDR3 region: CASSLDRGPNTEAFF. The CDR3, as DNA: TGTGCCAGCAGCCTAGACAGGGGGCCGAACACTGAAGCTTTCTTT.

This chain uses TRBV29-1 with TRBJ2-7; D is uncertain. The CDR3 has 11 residues. CDR1 SQVTM and CDR2 ANQGSEA come from the germline V gene. Trimming took 4 bases from V and 0 from J, leaving 4 bases between them. The CDR3 region has the DNA TGCAGCGTTGTGGGCTCCTACGAGCAGTACTTC. Residues: CSVVGSYEQYF.

This clone was recorded once. The same CDR3 arises from other DNA sequences in this sample as well. The chain is built from TRBV7-9 and TRBJ2-7; D is ambiguous. The CDR3 runs 13 residues. Trimming cost V 4 bases and J 2 bases, with 9 bases left between them. Germline V CDR1 and CDR2: SEHNR, FQNEAQ (reference sequence). CDR3 sequence (DNA): TGTGCCAGCAGCTCGTTAGGAGCCTACGAGCAGTACTTC. It codes for CASSSLGAYEQYF.

The J gene is TRBJ1-5, the V gene TRBV6-6, with a possible D match to TRBD1 (5 bases). V was pared by 7 bases and J by 4 bases, with 14 bases between. CDR1 is MNHNY and CDR2 is SVGAGI in the germline V gene (reference sequence). The CDR3 covers 14 residues. CDR3: CASTQGEGNQPQHF. CDR3 nucleotides: TGTGCCAGCACTCAAGGGGAGGGTAATCAGCCCCAGCATTTT.

The chain has TRBV6-6 and TRBJ1-4, with TRBD1 matching 7 bases. With 8 bases clipped from V and 5 bases from J, the junction kept 11 bases outside the gene matches. The germline CDR1 and CDR2 sequences are MNHNY and SVGAGI (reference sequence). The CDR3 spans 15 residues. CDR3 protein: CASGGWDRGNEKLFF. CDR3 nucleotides: TGTGCCAGCGGGGGCTGGGACAGAGGAAATGAAAAACTGTTTTTT.

The rearrangement joins TRBV6-1 to TRBJ1-1, with D tentatively TRBD1 (6 bases). V gave up 9 bases and J gave up 5 bases, with 19 bases separating them. Germline CDR1 MNHNS, CDR2 SASEGT. The CDR3 length is 14 residues. The CDR3 DNA sequence: TGTGCCAGTTGGCTGCTGGGGGGGCTGACTGAAGCTTTCTTT. This encodes CASWLLGGLTEAFF.

A remark on this clone: One end of the junction is discordant with germline, which a read error may explain. V and J are TRBV7-9 and TRBJ1-2, with unresolved D. This CDR3 spans 11 amino acids. Germline lookup yields CDR1 SEHNR and CDR2 FQNEAQ (reference sequence). The CDR3: CASSPNGRRTF. The CDR3 DNA is TGTGCCAGCAGCCCGAACGGACGACGGACGTTC.

V usage is TRBV5-6 and J usage is TRBJ2-2; no reliable D call. V was trimmed by 4 bases and J by 0 bases, leaving 19 bases between them. This CDR3 spans 18 amino acids. Germline loops: CDR1 SGHDT, CDR2 YYEEEE. This CDR3 is CASSPPRNRPTNTGELFF. The CDR3, as DNA: TGTGCCAGCAGCCCCCCCAGGAACAGACCTACGAACACCGGGGAGCTGTTTTTT.

J is TRBJ1-1 and V is TRBV2; no firm D call. The CDR3 is 13 residues long. V lost 2 bases and J 1 base, leaving 5 bases between the germline ends. Looked up from germline, CDR1 is SNHLY and CDR2 is FYNNEI. The CDR3 sequence: CASSEHKNTEAFF. CDR3 nucleotide sequence: TGTGCCAGCAGTGAACATAAGAACACTGAAGCTTTCTTT.

The rearrangement uses TRBV7-9 and TRBJ2-1; the D gene is possibly TRBD2 (5 bases). The V gene's germline CDR1 is SEHNR and CDR2 FQNEAQ (reference sequence). V lost 5 bases to trimming and J lost 2 bases, with 16 bases between them. The CDR3 is 16 amino acids. In nucleotides, the CDR3 is TGTGCCAGCAGCCCCAAAGAGGGAAAAACCTACAATGAGCAGTTCTTC. Residues: CASSPKEGKTYNEQFF.

The chain recombines TRBV6-5 with TRBJ2-7; 12 bases match TRBD1. Per germline, CDR1 MNHEY and CDR2 SVGAGI. There are 15 residues in the CDR3. The V and J ends lost 6 bases and 7 bases, in that order; junction bases with no gene match: 10. CDR3 DNA sequence: TGTGCCAGCAGCCCCGGGACAGGGGGCTTGTGGGAGCAGTACTTC. Encoded protein: CASSPGTGGLWEQYF.

CDR3 in amino acids: CASSSDLNSYEQYF. In DNA, the CDR3 is TGTGCCAGCAGCTCGGACTTGAACTCCTACGAGCAGTACTTC. The rearrangement joins TRBV7-6 to TRBJ2-7; possibly TRBD2 for D (5 bases). There are 14 residues in the CDR3. The V gene lost 4 bases and the J gene lost 0 bases, with 10 bases spanning the gap. Germline V gene data show CDR1 as SGHVS and CDR2 as FNYEAQ.

With regard to this clone: The identical CDR3 is also encoded by other nucleotide sequences in the sample. The chain has TRBV7-9 and TRBJ2-1; no reliable D call. V was clipped by 2 bases and J by 7 bases, with 3 bases between them. The CDR3 spans 11 residues. Germline V gene sequence: CDR1 SEHNR, CDR2 FQNEAQ (reference sequence). In DNA form, the CDR3 reads TGTGCCAGCAGCTTACCTAATGAGCAGTTCTTC. Its protein product is CASSLPNEQFF.

The V call is TRBV19, the J call TRBJ2-7, with a tentative D call TRBD2 (5 bases). Germline CDR1 is LNHDA and CDR2 is SQIVND (reference sequence). The length of the CDR3 is 15 residues. Trimming took off 5 bases at V and 2 bases at J, with 16 bases between the two ends. DNA for the CDR3: TGTGCCAGTAGTTCCTCCGAGGACGGGACCTACGAGCAGTACTTC. Translated, it gives CASSSSEDGTYEQYF.

J is TRBJ1-5 and V is TRBV27; D call uncertain. From germline, CDR1 is MNHEY and CDR2 SMNVEV (reference sequence). This CDR3 comprises 16 residues. V dropped 7 bases and J dropped 0 bases, with 16 bases sitting between them. The CDR3 protein is CASKDGGAFSNQPQHF. The CDR3 region has the DNA TGTGCCAGCAAGGACGGTGGAGCCTTTAGCAATCAGCCCCAGCATTTT.

The chain carries TRBV11-3 and TRBJ2-7; 8 bases align to TRBD1. The germline CDR1 and CDR2 sequences are SGHNT and YENEEA. This CDR3 comprises 15 residues. V lost 5 bases and J lost 3; bases outside the gene matches: 9. The CDR3 region has the DNA TGTGCCAGCAGCCCTGGCGGACAGGGATTCTACGAGCAGTACTTC. This sequence encodes CASSPGGQGFYEQYF.

V is TRBV7-9 and J is TRBJ2-3; D not certain. V was shortened by 5 bases and J by 0 bases, with 6 bases between the two germline ends. The CDR3 consists of 13 residues. CDR1 SEHNR and CDR2 FQNEAQ come from the germline V gene (reference sequence). CDR3 residues: CASSPQSTDTQYF. Written as DNA, the CDR3 is TGTGCCAGCAGCCCACAGAGCACAGATACGCAGTATTTT.

This clone showed up just a few times. This chain uses TRBV7-9 with TRBJ2-1, with TRBD2 identical over 9 bases. The CDR3 totals 13 residues. Germline CDR1 is SEHNR and CDR2 is FQNEAQ (reference sequence). J gave up 4 bases and V 9 bases, and 4 bases lay outside the gene matches. For the CDR3, the DNA is TGTGCCAGTAGCGGGAGACAATACAATGAGCAGTTCTTC. Translated, it gives CASSGRQYNEQFF.

The rearrangement uses TRBV10-2 and TRBJ2-7, with D hard to call. The CDR3 consists of 12 residues. The germline V gene encodes CDR1 WSHSY and CDR2 SAAADI. V lost 7 bases and J lost 1, with 8 bases in between. The CDR3 region has the DNA TGCGCCAGCACTCGAGCGTCCTACGAGCAGTACTTC. As protein: CASTRASYEQYF.

The chain has TRBV4-2 and TRBJ2-6; D is ambiguous. The CDR3 is made up of 15 amino acids. From germline, CDR1 is LGHNA and CDR2 YNFKEQ. V gave up 2 bases and J gave up 1 base, with 6 bases separating them. The DNA for the CDR3 is TGTGCCAGCAGCCAAATTAGTTCTGGGGCCAACGTCCTGACTTTC. Residues: CASSQISSGANVLTF.